This note documents a single T cell receptor beta chain sequence. The record originates from a study of OX40 agonist ivuxolimab in advanced cancers. CDR1 and CDR2 from the germline V gene are MDHEN and SYDVKM. This CDR3 is built from 16 residues. V was shortened by 3 bases and J by 3 bases, with 12 bases between the two germline ends. This table comes from immunoSEQ multiplex PCR, and its TCRdb copy is limited to in-frame clones, with some not included. The sample holds about 88,000 clones; around 85% are singletons and the top ten take 3% to 4%. This chain connects TRBV28 to TRBJ2-6; D not certain. Here the sequenced sample was CD4+ or CD8+ T cells sorted from blood, taken in a trial of the OX40 agonist ivuxolimab. This TCR came from an adult with an advanced solid tumor such as melanoma, head and neck, liver or kidney cancer. The CDR3 region has the DNA TGTGCCAGCAGTTTCTCTCGGCTACGTGGGGCCAACGTCCTGACTTTC. Translating it yields CASSFSRLRGANVLTF.